The present TCR beta chain was sequenced within a study of blood T cell repertoires in COVID-19. In the study overall: Whether acute or convalescent, the COVID-19 samples came from the United States, Italy and Spain.

The CDR3 is 13 residues long. V was clipped by 4 bases and J by 6 bases; unmatched bases: 5. The V gene's germline CDR1 is SGHTA and CDR2 FQGTGA. Only in-frame clones appear in the TCRdb table, and some are missing; sequencing was by immunoSEQ multiplex PCR. The sample lists some 250,000 clones; approximately 90% were seen once. Individuals drawn from approximately 26 US areas were roughly 18 to 95 years old. Cohort placement rested on clinical history that participants reported themselves. This chain uses TRBV7-3 with TRBJ1-2, with 7 bases aligning to TRBD1. The sample consisted of PBMCs or T cells enriched from blood (not recorded which). The receptor was isolated from a human donor in a cohort exposed to, infected with or recovered from COVID-19 (not recorded which). The donor label of this sample is uncertain. The CDR3 spells CASSSITGDGYTF. CDR3 DNA: TGTGCCAGCAGCTCAATAACAGGGGATGGCTACACCTTC.